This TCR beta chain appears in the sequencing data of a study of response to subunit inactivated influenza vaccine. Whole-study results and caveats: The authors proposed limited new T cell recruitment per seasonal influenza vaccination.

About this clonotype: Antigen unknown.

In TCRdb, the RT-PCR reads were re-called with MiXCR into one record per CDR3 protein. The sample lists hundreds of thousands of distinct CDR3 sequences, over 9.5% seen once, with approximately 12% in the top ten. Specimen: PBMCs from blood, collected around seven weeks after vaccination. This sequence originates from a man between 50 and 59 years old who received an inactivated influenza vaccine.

The CDR3 DNA is TGTGCCAGCAGCGACTCCGGGACTAGCAGGGGCAATGAGCAGTTCTTC. It codes for CASSDSGTSRGNEQFF. This chain joins TRBV28 and TRBJ2-1, with 9 bases matching TRBD2. V trimming: 6 bases; J trimming: 6 bases; junction bases outside the gene matches: 12. This CDR3 region has 16 residues. Germline CDR1 reads MDHEN; CDR2 reads SYDVKM.